Included here is one T cell receptor (beta chain) sequence, with context. Authors' data handling: Filtering differed, since immunoSEQ gave only junction sequences and no quality scores. Sequencing used immunoSEQ multiplex PCR; TCRdb keeps in-frame clones, though not all of them. V and J calls plus clone size are reproduced from that table; the DNA served to infer D and trimming. The table records about 680,000 clones, around three quarters of them present only once. The source of the sample is a study of shared clonotypes between healthy human individuals. As for the study in general: A couple of women and a few men aged 18 to 49 served as donors.

The sequenced sample was memory CD4+ T cells sorted from blood. Sample subset: CD45RA-negative fraction. The clonotype was recovered from a woman aged 25 to 39 in good health.

DNA of the CDR3: TGCGCCAGCAGCCACGGGACAGTAGGAAACACCATATATTTT. Protein: CASSHGTVGNTIYF. The J gene is TRBJ1-3, the V gene TRBV5-1; 7 nucleotides match TRBD1. V trimming: 4 bases; J trimming: 4 bases; junction bases outside the gene matches: 5. The CDR3 has 14 residues. Germline V gives CDR1 SGHRS, CDR2 YFSETQ.